This TCR beta chain was sequenced in a study of PD-1 blockade in classical Hodgkin lymphoma. Looking at the study overall: Nivolumab was administered to patients intravenously at 3 mg/kg every 2 weeks.

The ends lost 4 bases at V and 5 bases at J; junction bases unmatched: 8. This CDR3 contains 16 residues. The germline V gene has CDR1 SGHTA and CDR2 FQGNSA. In regard to this clone: Antigen unknown.

Sequenced by immunoSEQ multiplex PCR; TCRdb stores in-frame clones only, minus some. Of more than 90,000 clones detected, about three quarters appear once; the ten largest clones hold roughly 10%. Overall study results and limits: Causes of the repertoire differences remain undefined, possibly disease activity or prior therapy.

The time point denotes: cycle 4 day 1 (C4D1), after 5 to 7 weeks of nivolumab. Each patient experienced a relapse that followed autologous stem cell transplantation, and brentuximab vedotin exposure varied. The chain couples TRBV7-2 to TRBJ2-3, with 11 bases aligning to TRBD2. Sample: peripheral blood mononuclear cells (PBMCs), taken before the fourth cycle of nivolumab. This clonotype was sampled from a human donor with classical Hodgkin lymphoma. CDR3 coding DNA: TGTGCCAGCAGCTCTCGGGGACTAGCGGCCCGAGATACGCAGTATTTT. This encodes CASSSRGLAARDTQYF.